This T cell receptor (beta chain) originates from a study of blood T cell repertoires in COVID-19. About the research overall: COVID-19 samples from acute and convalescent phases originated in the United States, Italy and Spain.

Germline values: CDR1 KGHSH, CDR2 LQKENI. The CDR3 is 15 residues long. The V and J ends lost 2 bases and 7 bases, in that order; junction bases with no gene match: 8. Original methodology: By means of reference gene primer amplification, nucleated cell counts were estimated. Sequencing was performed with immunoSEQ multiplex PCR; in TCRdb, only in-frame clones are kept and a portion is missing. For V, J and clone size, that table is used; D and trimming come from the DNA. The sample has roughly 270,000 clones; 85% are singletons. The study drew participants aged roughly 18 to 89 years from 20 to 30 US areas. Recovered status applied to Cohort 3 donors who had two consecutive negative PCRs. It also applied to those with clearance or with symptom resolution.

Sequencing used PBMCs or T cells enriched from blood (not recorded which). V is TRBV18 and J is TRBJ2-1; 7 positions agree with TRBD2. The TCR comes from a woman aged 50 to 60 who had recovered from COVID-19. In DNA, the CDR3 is TGTGCCAGCTCACCAGGCGGCGGGAGATTGAATGAGCAGTTCTTC. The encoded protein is CASSPGGGRLNEQFF.